The sequence of this T cell receptor beta chain was determined in a study of shared clonotypes between healthy human individuals. Looked up from germline, CDR1 is SQVTM and CDR2 is ANQGSEA. The CDR3 length is 11 residues. CD8 cells regarded as naive lacked CD45RO, were positively chosen for CCR7, and omitted terminally differentiated effector memory CD45RA+ cells. This clone came up once. Libraries were prepared by immunoSEQ multiplex PCR; TCRdb keeps only in-frame clonotypes and omits some of them. The repertoire holds hundreds of thousands of clones, with about 98% as singletons. The chain has TRBV29-1 and TRBJ1-2; 8 bases align to TRBD1. Source material: naive CD8+ T cells sorted from blood. The receptor comes from a man aged 30 to 39 in good health. The CDR3 is CRGQGFYGYTF. The CDR3 coding sequence is TGCAGAGGACAGGGCTTTTATGGCTACACCTTC.